This is a list of T cell receptor beta chains from one sample in a study of T cells in localized non-small cell lung cancer. TCRdb keeps only in-frame clones here, not all; method: immunoSEQ multiplex PCR. This table holds approximately 22,000 clones, around 90% found once. Sequencing was performed on peripheral blood, taken before any cancer treatment. These TCRs come from a male donor older than 55 with stage I squamous cell lung carcinoma. Each CDR3 is given with its conserved first and last residue. D genes are given only for firm matches. Clone size is stated in some rows and not others, as once, few, many or a class when expanded.

.,TRBV2,.,14,TRBJ1-4,TGTGCCAGCAGTGCAGGCAGGACCCATGAAAAACTGTTTTTT,CASSAGRTHEKLFF
.,TRBV6-1,.,13,TRBJ1-2,TGTGCCAGCAGTGAGAGCCCTAACTATGGCTACACCTTC,CASSESPNYGYTF
.,TRBV5-1,.,16,TRBJ1-6,TGCGCCAGCAGCTTTAATGGGGGCATGGGTAATTCACCCCTCCACTTT,CASSFNGGMGNSPLHF
.,TRBV19,.,15,TRBJ1-5,TGTGCCAGTAGTATTAAGGGACCTAGCAATCAGCCCCAGCATTTT,CASSIKGPSNQPQHF
.,TRBV9,.,21,TRBJ1-2,TGTGCCAGCAGCGTAGCGTCTCGTGGTGGTGCAACAGACATCGGGACCTATGGCTACACCTTC,CASSVASRGGATDIGTYGYTF
few,TRBV4-3,.,16,TRBJ2-6,TGCGCCAGCAGCCAAGATCGTGTCTCTGGGGCCAACGTCCTGACTTTC,CASSQDRVSGANVLTF
.,TRBV9,.,15,TRBJ2-1,TGTGCCAGCAGCGTCGACTCCATCTCCTACAATGAGCAGTTCTTC,CASSVDSISYNEQFF
.,TRBV18,.,16,TRBJ1-1,TGTGCCAGCTCACTAAATTTCCAGGGCATGAACACTGAAGCTTTCTTT,CASSLNFQGMNTEAFF
.,TRBV5-1,.,11,TRBJ1-1,TGCGCCAGCAGCCGGGGCACTGAAGCTTTCTTT,CASSRGTEAFF
.,TRBV6-4,.,15,TRBJ2-3,TGTGCCAGCAGTGAGGGGCGGGGTGGCACAGATACGCAGTATTTT,CASSEGRGGTDTQYF
.,TRBV5-5,.,13,TRBJ1-1,TGTGCCAGCAGCTTGGGCAGAATTCCTGAAGCTTTCTTT,CASSLGRIPEAFF
.,TRBV5-1,.,20,TRBJ2-7,TGCGCCAGCAGCTTGAATCGGGCAGGGGGGAAATTGGGGATTACCTACGAGCAGTACTTC,CASSLNRAGGKLGITYEQYF
.,TRBV27,.,17,TRBJ2-6,TGTGCCAGCAGTTTTGATCATCAGATCTCTGGGGCCAACGTCCTGACTTTC,CASSFDHQISGANVLTF
.,TRBV10-3,TRBD2,13,TRBJ2-1,TGTGCCATCACAAGCGGGGGATACAATGAGCAGTTCTTC,CAITSGGYNEQFF
.,TRBV29-1,.,16,TRBJ2-3,TGCAGCGTTGAAGATCTTGGGTACTTCCCTCCAGATACGCAGTATTTT,CSVEDLGYFPPDTQYF
.,TRBV9,.,14,TRBJ1-2,TGTGCCAGCAGCGTAGATCCAGGGGCCTATGGCTACACCTTC,CASSVDPGAYGYTF
.,TRBV19,TRBD1,14,TRBJ2-1,TGTGCCAGTAGGAGGACAGGGACGGGGAATGAGCAGTTCTTC,CASRRTGTGNEQFF
.,TRBV18,.,14,TRBJ2-3,TGTGCCAGCTCACCAGTGACAGAGTCAGATACGCAGTATTTT,CASSPVTESDTQYF
.,TRBV11-2,TRBD1,15,TRBJ1-2,TGTGCCAGCAGCTCGCGGGACAGAGCTAACTATGGCTACACCTTC,CASSSRDRANYGYTF
.,TRBV7-9,TRBD1,17,TRBJ1-2,TGTGCCAGCAGCCCGATTTGGACAGGACCACTTTTCTATGGCTACACCTTC,CASSPIWTGPLFYGYTF
.,TRBV7-3,.,15,TRBJ2-7,TGTGCCAGCAGCCGCTCCGGAACAGGGACCTACGAGCAGTACTTC,CASSRSGTGTYEQYF
.,TRBV5-4,TRBD1,15,TRBJ1-3,TGTGCCAGCAGTCAATACACAGGGGTCGGAAACACCATATATTTT,CASSQYTGVGNTIYF
.,TRBV7-6,TRBD1,14,TRBJ1-5,TGTGCCAGCAGCTCACAGGGGAGCAATCAGCCCCAGCATTTT,CASSSQGSNQPQHF
.,TRBV29-1,.,10,TRBJ1-1,TGCAGCGCCGGGGCGACTGAAGCTTTCTTT,CSAGATEAFF
.,TRBV19,.,15,TRBJ1-2,TGTGCCAGTAGTATACCCTCTTTACAGCTCTATGGCTACACCTTC,CASSIPSLQLYGYTF
few,TRBV5-6,TRBD1,15,TRBJ1-2,TGTGCCAGCAGCTACAGGGGGTTAGCTAACTATGGCTACACCTTC,CASSYRGLANYGYTF
few,TRBV11-3,.,12,TRBJ1-1,TGTGCCAGCAGCTTAGGGCAGGGTGAAGCTTTCTTT,CASSLGQGEAFF
.,TRBV15,TRBD1,20,TRBJ1-3,TGTGCCACCAGCAGAACATTTCCGGGACAGTTGGAGTGGCGGGGAAACACCATATATTTT,CATSRTFPGQLEWRGNTIYF
.,TRBV10-1,.,13,TRBJ1-1,TGCGCCAGCAGTGAGTCGGGAACTCTGAGGGCTTTCTTT,CASSESGTLRAFF
.,TRBV6-1,TRBD1,14,TRBJ1-2,TGTGCCAGCATCCCGACAGGGGGGTTTAGTGGCTACACCTTC,CASIPTGGFSGYTF
.,TRBV2,.,13,TRBJ1-1,TGTGCCAGCATCCGACTGTTGAACACTGAAGCTTTCTTT,CASIRLLNTEAFF
.,TRBV19,.,16,TRBJ2-7,TGTGCCAGTAGTGCCGGGACTCCCTCCACCCTCTACGAGCAGTACTTC,CASSAGTPSTLYEQYF
.,TRBV4-1,.,13,TRBJ1-1,TGCGCCAGCAGCCAAGAGGGCTATCTCGTGGCTTTCTTT,CASSQEGYLVAFF
.,TRBV5-1,.,15,TRBJ2-5,TGCGCCAGCAGCTTTAGCCCCCGAATGCGAGAGACCCAGTACTTC,CASSFSPRMRETQYF
.,TRBV9,TRBD2,16,TRBJ2-1,TGTGCCAGCAGCGTAGGGACGGGGGGTTCCTACAATGAGCAGTTCTTC,CASSVGTGGSYNEQFF
.,TRBV18,.,13,TRBJ2-3,TGTGCCAGCTCACCAAATACGGCAGATACGCAGTATTTT,CASSPNTADTQYF
once,TRBV5-1,.,13,TRBJ1-1,TGCGCCAGCAGCTTCGAGGTGGCCTCGGCTAATTTCTTT,CASSFEVASANFF
.,TRBV5-7,.,15,TRBJ2-7,TGTGCCAGCATTTCACGACCCAGGGGGGACTACGAGCAGTACTTC,CASISRPRGDYEQYF